Listed below are T cell receptor beta chains from one sample, sequenced in a study of OX40 agonist ivuxolimab in advanced cancers. Assay: immunoSEQ multiplex PCR; the TCRdb copy retains only in-frame clones and omits some. The table has just over 80,000 clones, about 88% seen once; the top ten hold 0.6% to 0.85%. The input for sequencing was CD4+ or CD8+ T cells sorted from blood, taken in a trial of the OX40 agonist ivuxolimab. The receptors stem from an adult with an advanced solid tumor such as melanoma, head and neck, liver or kidney cancer. CDR3s include the opening cysteine and the closing phenylalanine or tryptophan. A D gene is named only where the DNA matches it firmly. The size field is filled for only some rows; it gives once, few, many or a size class.

-	TRBJ1-1	-	TRBV19	CASSINSRGEAFF	TGTGCCAGTAGTATAAACAGTCGTGGAGAAGCTTTCTTT
-	TRBJ1-5	-	TRBV30	CAWSSGHLLRNQPQHF	TGTGCCTGGAGTTCGGGACATCTTCTGCGCAATCAGCCCCAGCATTTT
-	TRBJ1-2	-	TRBV19	CASSIGAGSGYTF	TGTGCCAGTAGTATTGGTGCTGGGAGTGGCTACACCTTC
-	TRBJ2-5	-	TRBV11-2	CASSTPGQTKETQYF	TGTGCCAGCAGCACGCCCGGACAGACTAAAGAGACCCAGTACTTC
-	TRBJ1-5	-	TRBV18	CASSQGRGNQPQHF	TGTGCCAGCTCACAGGGGAGGGGCAATCAGCCCCAGCATTTT
few	TRBJ2-2	TRBD2	TRBV5-1	CASSGTSGGYTGELFF	TGCGCCAGCAGCGGCACTAGCGGGGGGTATACCGGGGAGCTGTTTTTT
-	TRBJ1-1	-	TRBV5-1	CASSLGASGAEAFF	TGCGCCAGCAGCTTGGGGGCTTCAGGAGCTGAAGCTTTCTTT
-	TRBJ1-1	-	TRBV18	CASSPEETGLLNTEAFF	TGTGCCAGCTCACCCGAGGAGACAGGACTCTTGAACACTGAAGCTTTCTTT
-	TRBJ1-1	-	TRBV2	CASSALIGYTEAFF	TGTGCCAGCAGTGCCCTTATAGGCTACACTGAAGCTTTCTTT
-	TRBJ1-2	TRBD1	TRBV5-6	CASSPLGQGAAGYTF	TGTGCCAGCAGCCCCCTGGGTCAGGGGGCTGCTGGCTACACCTTC
-	TRBJ2-1	TRBD2	TRBV9	CASSLQGGRARGTYNEQFF	TGTGCCAGCAGCCTCCAGGGCGGGAGGGCCAGGGGGACCTACAATGAGCAGTTCTTC
few	TRBJ1-2	-	TRBV19	CASSIRQGLGYTF	TGTGCCAGTAGTATCCGCCAGGGACTTGGCTACACCTTC
once	TRBJ1-2	TRBD1	TRBV28	CASSSPTGGRYGYTF	TGTGCCAGCAGTTCCCCGACAGGGGGCCGCTATGGCTACACCTTC
-	TRBJ1-5	-	TRBV6-1	CASSEGVISNQPQHF	TGTGCCAGCAGTGAAGGGGTGATTAGCAATCAGCCCCAGCATTTT
-	TRBJ2-1	TRBD2	TRBV11-2	CASSLKLAGTSYNEQFF	TGTGCCAGCAGCTTAAAACTAGCGGGTACTTCCTACAATGAGCAGTTCTTC
-	TRBJ2-1	-	TRBV19	CASRDGTRTYNEQFF	TGTGCCAGTAGGGACGGGACTCGGACTTACAATGAGCAGTTCTTC
-	TRBJ2-5	-	TRBV10-2	CASSGGGETQYF	TGCGCCAGCAGTGGAGGCGGGGAGACCCAGTACTTC
-	TRBJ1-6	-	TRBV7-8	CASSLAGGRNSPLHF	TGTGCCAGCAGCTTAGCTGGGGGGCGGAATTCACCCCTCCACTTT
-	TRBJ1-4	-	TRBV21-1	CASSKGSTLWENEKLFF	TGTGCCAGCAGCAAAGGATCCACCCTGTGGGAGAATGAAAAACTGTTTTTT
-	TRBJ2-2	TRBD1	TRBV5-4	CASSRGTGFTGELFF	TGTGCCAGCAGCAGGGGGACAGGTTTCACCGGGGAGCTGTTTTTT
-	TRBJ1-5	TRBD1	TRBV19	CASSPGTGLHQPQHF	TGTGCCAGTAGCCCTGGGACAGGGCTCCATCAGCCCCAGCATTTT
-	TRBJ2-2	-	TRBV5-1	CASSLDRLNTGELFF	TGCGCCAGCAGCTTGGACAGACTGAACACCGGGGAGCTGTTTTTT
once	TRBJ2-3	-	TRBV23-1	CASSQGGPDTQYF	TGCGCCAGCAGTCAAGGGGGCCCAGATACGCAGTATTTT
-	TRBJ2-5	-	TRBV7-2	CASSPRFQETQYF	TGTGCCAGCAGCCCTAGGTTCCAAGAGACCCAGTACTTC
-	TRBJ1-1	-	TRBV29-1	CSVAPREGTEAFF	TGCAGCGTTGCCCCAAGGGAAGGGACTGAAGCTTTCTTT
-	TRBJ2-7	TRBD2	TRBV4-1	CASSQASGGEQYF	TGCGCCAGCAGCCAGGCTAGCGGAGGCGAGCAGTACTTC
-	TRBJ2-7	TRBD1	TRBV10-2	CASLDRASYEQYF	TGCGCCAGTCTCGACAGGGCATCTTACGAGCAGTACTTC
once	TRBJ2-1	-	TRBV27	CASSLRGGLGQFF	TGTGCCAGCAGTTTACGTGGGGGGCTGGGACAGTTCTTC
-	TRBJ1-4	-	TRBV5-1	CASSSYKAVGF	TGCGCCAGCAGCTCCTATAAGGCGGTAGGCTTT
-	TRBJ1-5	-	TRBV6-1	CASSERPGAQPQHF	TGTGCCAGCAGTGAACGGCCTGGAGCTCAGCCCCAGCATTTT
-	TRBJ2-7	-	TRBV30	CAWSPMGRGEYEQYF	TGTGCCTGGAGTCCGATGGGGAGGGGGGAGTACGAGCAGTACTTC
-	TRBJ2-7	-	TRBV5-1	CASRFYRETGEQYF	TGCGCCAGCAGATTTTACAGGGAGACGGGTGAGCAGTACTTC
-	TRBJ1-1	TRBD1	TRBV5-1	CASSPQGGTEAFF	TGCGCCAGCAGCCCACAGGGGGGAACTGAAGCTTTCTTT
-	TRBJ2-3	-	TRBV19	CASSIGGAGGDTQYF	TGTGCCAGTAGTATAGGCGGGGCAGGTGGGGATACGCAGTATTTT
-	TRBJ2-7	-	TRBV15	CATSRDLQGGEQYF	TGTGCCACCAGCAGAGATTTACAGGGGGGGGAGCAGTACTTC
once	TRBJ1-1	TRBD1	TRBV4-3	CASSLDRGNTEAFF	TGCGCCAGCAGCCTCGACAGGGGGAACACTGAAGCTTTCTTT
-	TRBJ1-4	TRBD1	TRBV7-9	CASSDRGRGSTNEKLFF	TGTGCCAGCAGCGACAGGGGACGGGGTTCGACTAATGAAAAACTGTTTTTT
few	TRBJ1-1	-	TRBV27	CASSLSGAANTEAFF	TGTGCCAGCAGTTTATCCGGGGCTGCGAACACTGAAGCTTTCTTT
-	TRBJ2-1	-	TRBV6-4	CASSKELYNEQFF	TGTGCCAGCAGTAAGGAGCTTTACAATGAGCAGTTCTTC
-	TRBJ1-4	TRBD1	TRBV2	CASNRGQEKLFF	TGTGCCAGCAACAGGGGGCAGGAAAAACTGTTTTTT
once	TRBJ1-6	-	TRBV11-2	CASSLDRIGTPLHF	TGTGCCAGCAGCTTAGACAGGATTGGGACACCCCTCCACTTT
few	TRBJ1-5	-	TRBV11-2	CASSLGLRQPQHF	TGTGCCAGCAGCTTAGGTCTCAGGCAGCCCCAGCATTTT
-	TRBJ1-6	TRBD1	TRBV12-5	CASGHTGQFKSPLHF	TGTGCTAGTGGTCACACGGGACAGTTTAAATCACCCCTCCACTTT
-	TRBJ1-1	TRBD1	TRBV6-5	CASSGRTGEAFF	TGTGCCAGCAGTGGGCGGACAGGTGAAGCTTTCTTT
-	TRBJ2-3	-	TRBV30	CAWSVLDTDTQYF	TGTGCCTGGAGTGTACTAGACACAGATACGCAGTATTTT
-	TRBJ1-6	-	TRBV28	CASSRLGGTENSPLHF	TGTGCCAGCAGCCGACTGGGTGGGACGGAGAATTCACCCCTCCACTTT
-	TRBJ1-2	-	TRBV18	CASSSGIKYGYTF	TGTGCCAGCTCAAGTGGCATAAAGTATGGCTACACCTTC
-	TRBJ1-6	TRBD1	TRBV6-4	CASSAGQGNSPLHF	TGTGCCAGCAGTGCGGGACAGGGAAATTCACCCCTCCACTTT
-	TRBJ1-1	TRBD1	TRBV14	CASSRTGDTEAFF	TGTGCCAGCAGCCGAACAGGGGACACTGAAGCTTTCTTT
-	TRBJ1-5	TRBD1	TRBV4-2	CASSRDRVSNQPQHF	TGTGCCAGCAGCCGGGACAGGGTTAGCAATCAGCCCCAGCATTTT
-	TRBJ2-1	-	TRBV11-3	CASSLSGHENEQFF	TGTGCCAGCAGCTTATCCGGACATGAAAATGAGCAGTTCTTC
-	TRBJ2-7	TRBD1	TRBV29-1	CSVGGTGAYEQYF	TGCAGCGTAGGAGGGACAGGGGCCTACGAGCAGTACTTC
-	TRBJ2-5	-	TRBV5-1	CASSLTGGPQETQYF	TGCGCCAGCAGCTTAACGGGGGGCCCCCAAGAGACCCAGTACTTC
few	TRBJ2-7	TRBD2	TRBV7-9	CASSPSGRPSYEQYF	TGTGCCAGCAGCCCTAGCGGGAGGCCCTCCTACGAGCAGTACTTC